Each of the 23 T cell receptor beta chains below was sequenced from the same sample in a study of cytomegalovirus exposure and HLA in healthy donors. In the PCR, 60 Vbeta and 13 Jbeta primers were used. Generated by immunoSEQ multiplex PCR, the TCRdb table keeps only in-frame clones and is missing some. The sample yields approximately 120,000 clones, about 79% seen once. The sequencing input was PBMCs. The receptors stem from a human donor in good health.

This clone came up a few times. J is TRBJ2-3 and V is TRBV4-1, with 8 bases that match TRBD2. CDR1 and CDR2 from the germline V gene are MGHRA and YSYEKL. The trim removed 0 bases at V and 3 bases at J, leaving 11 bases unmatched. CDR3 length equals 18 residues. The CDR3, as DNA: TGCGCCAGCAGCCAAGAGTATAGTCGGCGGGAGGCGACAGATACGCAGTATTTT. Its protein is CASSQEYSRREATDTQYF.

CDR3 sequence: CASRERRAKLFF. The CDR3 DNA reads as TGTGCCAGTAGAGAGCGGAGAGCAAAACTGTTTTTT. The V gene is TRBV19, the J gene TRBJ1-4; no definite D call. V was shortened by 6 bases and J by 10 bases, with 12 bases between the two germline ends. CDR1 and CDR2 (germline): LNHDA, SQIVND (reference sequence). The CDR3 has 12 residues. Supplemented by reference TRBV19 and TRBJ1-4, the full variable domain reads DGGITQSPKYLFRKEGQNVTLSCEQNLNHDAMYWYRQDPGQGLRLIYYSQIVNDFQKGDIAEGYSVSREKKESFPLTVTSAQKNPTAFYLCASRERRAKLFFGSGTQLSVL.

This clone showed up just once. The chain links TRBV5-1 to TRBJ1-4; a weak D match, TRBD1 (5 bases). The CDR3 loop spans 15 amino acids. The V gene lost 4 bases and the J gene lost 0 bases, with 10 bases spanning the gap. Germline V lookup: CDR1 SGHRS, CDR2 YFSETQ. Here the CDR3 DNA reads TGCGCCAGCAGCCCGGCAGGGTCAACTAATGAAAAACTGTTTTTT. It codes for CASSPAGSTNEKLFF.

The rearrangement joins TRBV2 to TRBJ1-1; D possibly corresponds to TRBD1 (6 bases). With 11 bases removed from V and 4 bases from J, the gap between germline ends came to 14 bases. This CDR3 has 12 residues. Germline CDR1 is SNHLY and CDR2 is FYNNEI. The chain's CDR3 is CAYEGGGTEAFF. In DNA form, the CDR3 reads TGTGCCTACGAGGGGGGGGGCACTGAAGCTTTCTTT. Full variable domain (outside the CDR3, taken from reference TRBV2 and TRBJ1-1): EPEVTQTPSHQVTQMGQEVILRCVPISNHLYFYWYRQILGQKVEFLVSFYNNEISEKSEIFDDQFSVERPDGSNFTLKIRSTKLEDSAMYFCAYEGGGTEAFFGQGTRLTVV.

J is TRBJ1-2 and V is TRBV30, with D possibly matching TRBD1 (6 bases). Trimming left V 1 base short and J 6 bases short, with 15 bases between. The CDR3 spans 14 residues. Germline values: CDR1 GTSNPN, CDR2 SVGIG (reference sequence). DNA of the CDR3: TGTGCCTGGAGTGAGTCGGCGCAGGGGCATGGCTACACCTTC. Translation gives CAWSESAQGHGYTF.

This chain's CDR3 is CASRTLRGQGAGELFF. The CDR3 DNA reads as TGTGCCAGCAGAACCCTGAGGGGACAGGGGGCCGGGGAGCTGTTTTTT. J is TRBJ2-2 and V is TRBV7-8; 11 nucleotides line up with TRBD1. The V and J ends lost 6 bases and 6 bases, in that order; junction bases with no gene match: 9. The CDR3 runs to 16 residues. Looked up from germline, CDR1 is SGHVS and CDR2 is FQNEAQ.

The chain recombines TRBV7-2 with TRBJ2-7; D unclear. Germline lookup yields CDR1 SGHTA and CDR2 FQGNSA. This CDR3 has 12 residues. The germline V and J ends were trimmed by 6 bases and 5 bases, with 11 bases remaining between them. The CDR3 coding sequence is TGTGCCAGCAGTCACCCCGGTAACGAGCAGTACTTC. This gives the protein CASSHPGNEQYF. The whole variable domain, filled in from reference TRBV7-2 and TRBJ2-7, reads GAGVSQSPSNKVTEKGKDVELRCDPISGHTALYWYRQSLGQGLEFLIYFQGNSAPDKSGLPSDRFSAERTGGSVSTLTIQRTQQEDSAVYLCASSHPGNEQYFGPGTRLTVT.

This chain links TRBV7-3 with TRBJ2-1; 7 bases map to TRBD2. V lost 2 bases, J lost 5 bases, and 0 bases stayed unmatched. The CDR3 is 13 amino acids. CDR1 is SGHTA, CDR2 FQGTGA, per germline. Written as DNA, the CDR3 is TGTGCCAGCAGCTTAGGGACTAACAATGAGCAGTTCTTC. Its protein product is CASSLGTNNEQFF.

The V call is TRBV5-4, the J call TRBJ2-1; 9 nucleotides line up with TRBD2. The V and J ends lost 2 bases and 4 bases, in that order; junction bases with no gene match: 4. Germline CDR1 and CDR2: SGHNT and YYREEE (reference sequence). This CDR3 is built from 15 residues. CDR3 DNA sequence: TGTGCCAGCAGCTTCGGGACTAGCCGGTACAATGAGCAGTTCTTC. It translates to CASSFGTSRYNEQFF. The whole variable domain, remainder taken from reference TRBV5-4 and TRBJ2-1, is ETGVTQSPTHLIKTRGQQVTLRCSSQSGHNTVSWYQQALGQGPQFIFQYYREEENGRGNFPPRFSGLQFPNYSSELNVNALELDDSALYLCASSFGTSRYNEQFFGPGTRLTVL.

The gene calls are TRBV5-1 and TRBJ2-3; 8 bases are shared with TRBD1. The junction had 6 bases not matched to a gene; V was cut back by 0 bases and J by 0 bases. The V gene's germline CDR1 is SGHRS and CDR2 YFSETQ. This CDR3 is 17 amino acids long. Written as DNA, the CDR3 is TGCGCCAGCAGCTTGGTGCCTACAGGGGGTAGCACAGATACGCAGTATTTT. Translation gives CASSLVPTGGSTDTQYF.

As DNA, the CDR3 is TGTGCCAGCAGCCAAGGAGGAGGGACTGGAAACACCATATATTTT. Protein product: CASSQGGGTGNTIYF. The J gene is TRBJ1-3, the V gene TRBV4-2; D remains unclear. From germline, CDR1 is LGHNA and CDR2 YNFKEQ. The V and J ends lost 1 base and 2 bases respectively, with 9 bases between them. There are 15 residues in the CDR3.

This rearrangement joins TRBV2 to TRBJ2-7; D not certain. Trimming took 4 bases from V and 1 from J, leaving 8 bases between them. Germline V gives CDR1 SNHLY, CDR2 FYNNEI. This CDR3 is built from 13 residues. The CDR3: CASSGVTSYEQYF. Written as DNA, the CDR3 is TGTGCCAGCAGTGGAGTAACGTCCTACGAGCAGTACTTC.

CDR3 residues: CASSFSGSNEKLFF. CDR3 DNA sequence: TGCGCCAGCAGCTTTTCCGGGAGTAATGAAAAACTGTTTTTT. V is TRBV5-1 and J is TRBJ1-4; D ambiguous. CDR1 SGHRS and CDR2 YFSETQ come from the germline V gene. V lost 2 bases to trimming and J lost 4 bases, with 9 bases between them. CDR3 length: 14 amino acids.

This clone has just a few counts. The CDR3 DNA follows: TGTGCCAGCAGTTTTGCCGGGGAGTACTCTGGAAACACCATATATTTT. It codes for CASSFAGEYSGNTIYF. This chain uses TRBV28 with TRBJ1-3; D not resolved. The V end was cut by 3 bases, the J end by 0 bases, with 12 bases between. In germline, CDR1 is MDHEN, CDR2 SYDVKM. The CDR3 runs 16 residues.

The gene calls are TRBV10-1 and TRBJ1-4; D possibly corresponds to TRBD1 (5 bases). Germline V gene data show CDR1 as WNHNN and CDR2 as SYGVQD (reference sequence). Trimming left V 4 bases short and J 8 bases short, with 11 bases between. The CDR3 spans 13 residues. CDR3 residues: CASSVTVGEKLFF. CDR3 nucleotide sequence: TGCGCCAGCAGTGTGACAGTAGGGGAAAAACTGTTTTTT.

The rearrangement links TRBV4-1 to TRBJ1-2; TRBD1 might be the D (6 bases). V lost 0 bases, J lost 0 bases, and 14 bases lay in between. CDR3 length: 17 residues. Germline V gene sequence: CDR1 MGHRA, CDR2 YSYEKL. CDR3 DNA sequence: TGCGCCAGCAGCCAAGAGCAGGGGCGCCTGGCTAACTATGGCTACACCTTC. Translated: CASSQEQGRLANYGYTF.

This clone was counted once. The gene calls are TRBV6-1 and TRBJ1-5; D gene uncertain. The germline V gene has CDR1 MNHNS and CDR2 SASEGT. The ends were cut back, 6 bases at V and 5 bases at J, with 11 bases in the middle. The CDR3 has 13 amino acids. CDR3 DNA: TGTGCCAGCAGCTCAGCGGTTCATCAGCCCCAGCATTTT. This codes for CASSSAVHQPQHF.

V and J are TRBV21-1 and TRBJ1-5; the D segment call TRBD1 is taken from the table without a DNA check. TRBV21-1 counts as a pseudogene. The CDR3 loop spans 16 amino acids. CDR3 amino acids: CASSKSNRIRNQPQHF. For the CDR3, the DNA is TGTGCCAGCAGCAAATCTAACAGGATTAGGAATCAGCCCCAGCATTTT.

This clone was seen more than once but under ten times. This sequence joins TRBV9 and TRBJ2-3, with TRBD1 identical over 7 bases. This CDR3 spans 16 amino acids. Germline lookup yields CDR1 SGDLS and CDR2 YYNGEE. Trimming at V came to 3 bases and at J to 1 base, leaving 8 bases not matched to a gene. The CDR3 protein is CASSAEGASRTDTQYF. The CDR3 DNA reads TGTGCCAGCAGCGCCGAGGGGGCCTCACGCACAGATACGCAGTATTTT.

V and J are TRBV6-1 and TRBJ2-7, with TRBD1 identical over 7 bases. The CDR3 contains 12 residues. The germline gives CDR1 MNHNS, CDR2 SASEGT. Germline trimming cut 10 bases from V and 2 bases from J; bases unmatched to any gene: 5. CDR3 coding DNA: TGTGCCACTTGGACAGGTACCTACGAGCAGTACTTC. Translation: CATWTGTYEQYF.

The chain uses TRBV5-4 and TRBJ1-5; D gene unclear. CDR1 and CDR2 from the germline V gene are SGHNT and YYREEE (reference sequence). V lost 0 bases, J lost 4 bases, and 11 bases lay in between. This CDR3 contains 15 residues. The CDR3 sequence: CASSLALGSNQPQHF. The CDR3 coding sequence is TGTGCCAGCAGCTTGGCGCTGGGGAGTAATCAGCCCCAGCATTTT.

Only a few counts were recorded for this clone. J is TRBJ2-5 and V is TRBV5-1; 8 bases are shared with TRBD2. V shed 3 bases and J 3 bases; nucleotides not matched to a gene: 1. This CDR3 region has 13 residues. Per the germline V gene, CDR1 is SGHRS and CDR2 is YFSETQ. The CDR3 sequence is CASSSGGEETQYF. CDR3 bases: TGCGCCAGCAGCTCCGGGGGGGAAGAGACCCAGTACTTC.

The chain has TRBV19 and TRBJ1-1; 7 bases match TRBD1. Losses at the gene ends were 2 bases for V and 7 bases for J; bases not matched to a gene: 4. Germline CDR1 is LNHDA and CDR2 is SQIVND (reference sequence). The CDR3 is 13 amino acids. CDR3 nucleotides: TGTGCCAGTAGTATAAAGGGGGCCGGTGAAGCTTTCTTT. Translation: CASSIKGAGEAFF.